This T cell receptor beta chain was recovered during a study of blood T cell repertoires in COVID-19. CDR1 and CDR2 from the germline V gene are LNHDA and SQIVND (reference sequence). Germline trimming cut 7 bases from V and 0 bases from J; bases unmatched to any gene: 16. The CDR3 extends over 20 amino acids. Produced via immunoSEQ multiplex PCR; TCRdb's table is partial and in-frame only. Of approximately 210,000 clones in the sample, roughly 84% are singletons; the top ten hold roughly 20%. Material for sequencing was peripheral blood. This clonotype originated in a human donor in a cohort sampled during active COVID-19. The chain recombines TRBV19 with TRBJ2-6, with 9 bases lining up with TRBD1. The CDR3 DNA sequence: TGTGCCAGTACCCCCATGACAGGGGGTTTCGAGAGCTCTGGGGCCAACGTCCTGACTTTC. It translates to CASTPMTGGFESSGANVLTF. The complete variable domain, with remaining parts taken from reference TRBV19 and TRBJ2-6, reads DGGITQSPKYLFRKEGQNVTLSCEQNLNHDAMYWYRQDPGQGLRLIYYSQIVNDFQKGDIAEGYSVSREKKESFPLTVTSAQKNPTAFYLCASTPMTGGFESSGANVLTFGAGSRLTVL.